The rows below give T cell receptor beta chains drawn from one sample of a study of CD4 T cells in relation to SARS-CoV-2 and coronaviruses. Measured with immunoSEQ multiplex PCR; TCRdb has only the in-frame clones, and not every one. The data hold 10,000 or so clones, with roughly 82% observed a single time. Which antigens these TCRs recognize remains unknown. The source material was CD4+ T cells from PBMCs, cultured in vitro. These receptors originate from a human donor in good health. Each CDR3 is given with its conserved first and last residue. The D gene is left open where the match is weak. Rows give clone size only sometimes, using once, few, many, or a class for an expanded clone.

D gene,V gene,J gene,clone size,CDR3 DNA,CDR3 protein
NA,TRBV2,TRBJ2-7,NA,TGTGCCAGCAGCCCCCAAGGGTGGGGGCAGTACTTC,CASSPQGWGQYF
TRBD1,TRBV15,TRBJ2-5,NA,TGTGCCACCAACCCCAGGGGGTTCCAAGAGACCCAGTACTTC,CATNPRGFQETQYF
NA,TRBV6-2/TRBV6-3,TRBJ2-7,NA,TGTGCCAGCAGTTACGTCCTGAGCTCCTACGAGCAGTACTTC,CASSYVLSSYEQYF
NA,TRBV3-1/TRBV3-2,TRBJ2-2,NA,TGTGCCAGCAGCCACAAGATCCTGCCAATCACCGGGGAGCTGTTTTTT,CASSHKILPITGELFF
TRBD1,TRBV19,TRBJ1-6,NA,TGTGCCAGTCAGGCACAGGGGATTTATTCACCCCTCCACTTT,CASQAQGIYSPLHF
TRBD1,TRBV5-1,TRBJ1-4,NA,TGCGCCAGCAGCCCGGGGCAGGGGGGTGAAAAACTGTTTTTT,CASSPGQGGEKLFF
NA,TRBV3-1/TRBV3-2,TRBJ2-3,NA,TGTGCCAGCAGCCCCGACCTTAGTCTCCGGGGCACAGATACGCAGTATTTT,CASSPDLSLRGTDTQYF
NA,TRBV7-2,TRBJ1-1,NA,TGTGCCAGCAGCTTCTCCAGGGTCACTGAAGCTTTCTTT,CASSFSRVTEAFF
NA,TRBV6-5,TRBJ2-1,NA,TGTGCCAGCAGAGACCCCGGGGCTTCGAATGAGCAGTTCTTC,CASRDPGASNEQFF
NA,TRBV20-1,TRBJ2-5,NA,TGCAGTGCTAGTCACAGTCAAGAGACCCAGTACTTC,CSASHSQETQYF
NA,TRBV5-1,TRBJ2-2,once,TGCGCCAGCAGCTTCCAAGGGGGGGCGGACACCGGGGAGCTGTTTTTT,CASSFQGGADTGELFF
NA,TRBV11-2,TRBJ2-1,NA,TGTGCCAGCAGCTTAGATTCCCTAGGTAAAAATGAGCAGTTCTTC,CASSLDSLGKNEQFF
TRBD1,TRBV9,TRBJ2-7,NA,TGTGCCAGCAGCGTTACAGGGGGCCCCTACGAGCAGTACTTC,CASSVTGGPYEQYF
TRBD1,TRBV24-1,TRBJ2-5,NA,TGTGCCACCAGTGATAACAGGGGAGAGACCCAGTACTTC,CATSDNRGETQYF
NA,TRBV3-1/TRBV3-2,TRBJ2-7,NA,TGTGCCAGCAGCCAAGATCACTACGAGCAGTACTTC,CASSQDHYEQYF
NA,TRBV5-6,TRBJ1-2,NA,TGTGCCAGCAGAAGGGGCAGGGCAGGAGGGTATGGCTACACCTTC,CASRRGRAGGYGYTF
NA,TRBV5-6,TRBJ1-1,NA,TGTGCCAGCAGCTTAGGCAGCTTGAACACTGAAGCTTTCTTT,CASSLGSLNTEAFF
TRBD1,TRBV2,TRBJ2-7,NA,TGTGCCAGCAGGGAGAGACAGGGTCGGGACGAGCAGTACTTC,CASRERQGRDEQYF
NA,TRBV12-3/TRBV12-4,TRBJ1-2,NA,TGTGCCAGCACCCCCGACCGTTACTATGGCTACACCTTC,CASTPDRYYGYTF
TRBD1,TRBV28,TRBJ1-4,NA,TGTGCCACCACCAGTACCGGGACAGGGACTGAAAAACTGTTTTTT,CATTSTGTGTEKLFF
NA,TRBV6-2/TRBV6-3,TRBJ2-7,NA,TGTGCCAGCAGTCCCGCCCTAAGGCGCCTGGCGACCTACGAGCAGTACTTC,CASSPALRRLATYEQYF
NA,TRBV9,TRBJ2-2,NA,TGTGCCAGCAGCGTAGCGGCTGTGAACACCGGGGAGCTGTTTTTT,CASSVAAVNTGELFF
TRBD1,TRBV18,TRBJ1-5,once,TGTGCCAGCTCACCACGAGGACAGGGGGAGCAGCCCCAGCATTTT,CASSPRGQGEQPQHF
NA,TRBV7-9,TRBJ2-3,NA,TGTGCCAGCAGCCCCGGGGGAGGTGTCCTTGATACGCAGTATTTT,CASSPGGGVLDTQYF
TRBD1,TRBV19,TRBJ1-1,NA,TGTGCCAGTGACTCGGGACAGGGGACTTTTTTTAGCACTGAAGCTTTCTTT,CASDSGQGTFFSTEAFF
TRBD2,TRBV11-2,TRBJ2-7,NA,TGTGCCAGCAGCTTAGATCGGCTAGCGGGGGAGCAGTACTTC,CASSLDRLAGEQYF
TRBD1,TRBV6-2/TRBV6-3,TRBJ1-5,once,TGTGCCAGCAGTCCAGTGGGGGACAGTCAGCCCCAGCATTTT,CASSPVGDSQPQHF
NA,TRBV29-1,TRBJ1-4,NA,TGCAGCGTAGGAAGGGCTAATGAAAAACTGTTTTTT,CSVGRANEKLFF
TRBD1,TRBV27,TRBJ2-7,NA,TGTGCCAGCAGTTTATCGGGGACAGGGAGGTACGAGCAGTACTTC,CASSLSGTGRYEQYF
TRBD1,TRBV7-7,TRBJ2-5,once,TGTGCCAGCAGCTTAGGGACAGGGGGACAAGAGACCCAGTACTTC,CASSLGTGGQETQYF
NA,TRBV3-1/TRBV3-2,TRBJ1-1,few,TGTGCCAGCAGCCAAGTGTCGGCCACTGAAGCTTTCTTT,CASSQVSATEAFF
TRBD1,TRBV11-2,TRBJ2-7,NA,TGTGCCAGCAGCGATATCAGGGGGCGCGGGGAGCAGTACTTC,CASSDIRGRGEQYF
TRBD1,TRBV4-1,TRBJ2-3,NA,TGCGCCAGCAGCCAACGGACAGGGGGCCAAGATACGCAGTATTTT,CASSQRTGGQDTQYF
NA,TRBV12-5,TRBJ2-7,NA,TGTGCTAGTGGTTTGGGCGGATACTACGAGCAGTACTTC,CASGLGGYYEQYF
NA,TRBV5-4,TRBJ2-5,NA,TGTGCCAGCAGCGTAGGGAGCGGGTTTCTTGAGACCCAGTACTTC,CASSVGSGFLETQYF
NA,TRBV7-2,TRBJ2-1,NA,TGTGCCAGCAGCTTAGACGGTACACGGGCATACAATGAGCAGTTCTTC,CASSLDGTRAYNEQFF
NA,TRBV19,TRBJ1-2,NA,TGTGCCAGTACCCTCGGGACGGTCGACAGTGGGACCTATGGCTACACCTTC,CASTLGTVDSGTYGYTF
NA,TRBV12-3/TRBV12-4,TRBJ1-2,NA,TGTGCCAGCAGCGCACAGGGCTACGGGGGCTACACCTTC,CASSAQGYGGYTF
TRBD2,TRBV4-2,TRBJ2-6,NA,TGTGCCAGCAGCCAGGGACTAGCGGAGCCTACGTGGGGGGCCAACGTCCTGACTTTC,CASSQGLAEPTWGANVLTF
NA,TRBV4-1,TRBJ2-7,NA,TGCGCCAGCAGCCAAGATATGGGGGCCTCGCAGTACTTC,CASSQDMGASQYF
NA,TRBV4-1,TRBJ1-3,NA,TGCGCCAGCAGCCAAGATCTTGATTTCGGCAGGGGATTTTCTTCTGGAAACACCATATATTTT,CASSQDLDFGRGFSSGNTIYF
NA,TRBV7-2,TRBJ2-1,once,TGTGCCAGCAGTAGAACCCTTCGGAATGAGCAGTTCTTC,CASSRTLRNEQFF
TRBD2,TRBV7-9,TRBJ2-1,NA,TGTGCCAGCAGACCGACTAGCGGGGGGGCAAATGAGCAGTTCTTC,CASRPTSGGANEQFF
NA,TRBV27,TRBJ1-1,few,TGTGCCAGCAGTTTATCGGGAGGGTTGGCTTTCTTT,CASSLSGGLAFF
TRBD2,TRBV6-5,TRBJ2-7,NA,TGTGCCAGCAGTCGGCTAGCGGGAGGCTACGAGCAGTACTTC,CASSRLAGGYEQYF
TRBD1,TRBV6-2/TRBV6-3,TRBJ2-3,NA,TGTGCCAGCAGTTACGCCGGGACAGGGGCATATACGCAGTATTTT,CASSYAGTGAYTQYF
TRBD1,TRBV2,TRBJ1-1,NA,TGTGCCAGCAGAAGGGACAGCTTGAACACTGAAGCTTTCTTT,CASRRDSLNTEAFF